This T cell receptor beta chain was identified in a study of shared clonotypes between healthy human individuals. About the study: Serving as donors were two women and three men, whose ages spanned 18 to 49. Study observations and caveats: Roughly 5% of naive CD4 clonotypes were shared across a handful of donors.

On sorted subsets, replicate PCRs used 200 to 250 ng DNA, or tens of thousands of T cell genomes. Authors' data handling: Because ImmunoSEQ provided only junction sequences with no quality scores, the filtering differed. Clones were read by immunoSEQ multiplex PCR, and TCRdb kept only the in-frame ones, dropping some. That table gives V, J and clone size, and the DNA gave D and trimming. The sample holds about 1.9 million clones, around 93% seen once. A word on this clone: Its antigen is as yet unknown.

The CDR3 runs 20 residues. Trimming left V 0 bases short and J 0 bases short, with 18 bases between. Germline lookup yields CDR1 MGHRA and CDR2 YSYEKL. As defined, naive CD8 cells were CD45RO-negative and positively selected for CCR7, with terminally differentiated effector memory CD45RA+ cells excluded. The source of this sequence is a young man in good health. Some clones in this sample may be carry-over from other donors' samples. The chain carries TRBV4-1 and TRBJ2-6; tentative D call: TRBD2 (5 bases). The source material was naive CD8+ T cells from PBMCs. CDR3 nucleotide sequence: TGCGCCAGCAGCCAAGATGTGGGCAGCGGACCGCTCTCTGGGGCCAACGTCCTGACTTTC. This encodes CASSQDVGSGPLSGANVLTF.